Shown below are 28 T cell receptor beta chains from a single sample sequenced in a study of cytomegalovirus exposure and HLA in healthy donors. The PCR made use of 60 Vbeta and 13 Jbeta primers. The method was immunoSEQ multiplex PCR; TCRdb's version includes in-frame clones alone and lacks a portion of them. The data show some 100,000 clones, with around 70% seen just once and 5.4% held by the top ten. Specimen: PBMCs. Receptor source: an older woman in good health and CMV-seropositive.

CDR3 in DNA: TGTGCCAGCAGCGGCTCTAGCACAGATACGCAGTATTTT. Its protein product is CASSGSSTDTQYF. The rearrangement links TRBV7-7 to TRBJ2-3; the D is unclear. The CDR3 contains 13 residues. CDR1 and CDR2 (germline): SSHAT, FNYEAQ (reference sequence). V was cut by 5 bases and J by 0 bases, with 6 bases left in between.

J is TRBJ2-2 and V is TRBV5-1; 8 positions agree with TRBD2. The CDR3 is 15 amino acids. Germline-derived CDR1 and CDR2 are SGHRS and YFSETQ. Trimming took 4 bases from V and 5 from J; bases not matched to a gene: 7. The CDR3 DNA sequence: TGCGCCAGCAGCCCGGGGGGGCCGGGGACCGGGGAGCTGTTTTTT. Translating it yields CASSPGGPGTGELFF. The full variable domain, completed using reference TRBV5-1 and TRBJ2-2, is KAGVTQTPRYLIKTRGQQVTLSCSPISGHRSVSWYQQTPGQGLQFLFEYFSETQRNKGNFPGRFSGRQFSNSRSEMNVSTLELGDSALYLCASSPGGPGTGELFFGEGSRLTVL.

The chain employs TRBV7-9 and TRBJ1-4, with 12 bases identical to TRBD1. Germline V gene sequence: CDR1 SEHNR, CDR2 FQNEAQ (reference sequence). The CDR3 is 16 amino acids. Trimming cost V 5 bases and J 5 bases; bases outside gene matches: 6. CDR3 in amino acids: CASSLGTGGGNEKLFF. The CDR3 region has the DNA TGTGCCAGCAGCCTGGGGACAGGGGGCGGGAATGAAAAACTGTTTTTT.

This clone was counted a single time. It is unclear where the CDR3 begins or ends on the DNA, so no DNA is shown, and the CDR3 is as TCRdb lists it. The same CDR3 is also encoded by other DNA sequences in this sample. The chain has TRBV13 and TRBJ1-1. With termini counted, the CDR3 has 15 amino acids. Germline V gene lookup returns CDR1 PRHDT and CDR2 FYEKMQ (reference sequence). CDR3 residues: CASSLVGEGNTEAFF.

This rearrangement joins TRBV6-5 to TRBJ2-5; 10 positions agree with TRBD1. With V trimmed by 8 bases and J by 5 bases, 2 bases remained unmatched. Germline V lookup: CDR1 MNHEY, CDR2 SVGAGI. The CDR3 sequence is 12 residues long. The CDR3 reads CASRDRGETQYF. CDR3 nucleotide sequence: TGTGCCAGCCGGGACAGGGGTGAGACCCAGTACTTC.

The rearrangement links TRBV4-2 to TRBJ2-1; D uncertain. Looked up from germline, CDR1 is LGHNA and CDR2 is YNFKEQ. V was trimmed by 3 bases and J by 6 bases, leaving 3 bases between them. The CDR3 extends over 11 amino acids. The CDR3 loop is CASSHGNEQFF. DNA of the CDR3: TGTGCCAGCAGCCACGGCAATGAGCAGTTCTTC.

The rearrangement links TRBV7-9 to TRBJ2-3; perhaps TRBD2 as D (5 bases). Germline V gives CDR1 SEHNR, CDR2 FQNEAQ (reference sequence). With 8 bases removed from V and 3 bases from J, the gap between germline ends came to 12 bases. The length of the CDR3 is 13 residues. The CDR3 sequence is CASRYSGTDTQYF. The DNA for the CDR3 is TGTGCCAGCCGCTACTCGGGGACAGATACGCAGTATTTT.

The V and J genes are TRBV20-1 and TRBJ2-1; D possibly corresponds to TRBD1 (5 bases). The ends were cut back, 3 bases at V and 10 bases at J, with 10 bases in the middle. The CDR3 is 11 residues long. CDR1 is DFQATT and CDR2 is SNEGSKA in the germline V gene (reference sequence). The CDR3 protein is CSARVWGEQFF. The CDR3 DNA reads TGCAGTGCTAGGGTTTGGGGCGAGCAGTTCTTC.

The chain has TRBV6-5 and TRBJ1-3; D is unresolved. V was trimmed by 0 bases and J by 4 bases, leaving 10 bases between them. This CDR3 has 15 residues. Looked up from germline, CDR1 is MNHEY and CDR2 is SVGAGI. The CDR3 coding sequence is TGTGCCAGCAGTTACTCGACTCTGAAGGGAAACACCATATATTTT. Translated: CASSYSTLKGNTIYF.

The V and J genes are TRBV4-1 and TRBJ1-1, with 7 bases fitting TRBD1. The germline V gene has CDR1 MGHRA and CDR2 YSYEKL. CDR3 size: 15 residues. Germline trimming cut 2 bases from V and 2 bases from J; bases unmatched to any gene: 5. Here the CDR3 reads CASSQPGTVNTEAFF. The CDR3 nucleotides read TGCGCCAGCAGCCAACCTGGGACAGTCAACACTGAAGCTTTCTTT.

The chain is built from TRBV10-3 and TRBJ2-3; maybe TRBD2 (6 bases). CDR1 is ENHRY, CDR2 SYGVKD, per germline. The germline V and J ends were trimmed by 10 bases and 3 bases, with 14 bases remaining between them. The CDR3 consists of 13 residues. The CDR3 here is CATFNSGTDTQYF. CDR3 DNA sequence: TGTGCCACCTTTAATAGCGGAACAGATACGCAGTATTTT.

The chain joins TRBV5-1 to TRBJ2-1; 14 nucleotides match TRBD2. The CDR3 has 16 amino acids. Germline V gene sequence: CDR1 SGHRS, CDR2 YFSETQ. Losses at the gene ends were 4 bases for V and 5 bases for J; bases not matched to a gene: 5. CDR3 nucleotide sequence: TGCGCCAGCAGCGGACTAGCGGGGGGCTTTAACAATGAGCAGTTCTTC. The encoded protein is CASSGLAGGFNNEQFF.

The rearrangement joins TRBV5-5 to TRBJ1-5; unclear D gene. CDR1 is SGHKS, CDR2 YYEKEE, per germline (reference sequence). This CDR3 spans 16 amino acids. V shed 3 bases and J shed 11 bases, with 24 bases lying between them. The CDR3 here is CASSSIPSAGELAQHF. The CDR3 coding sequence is TGTGCCAGCAGCTCGATCCCATCGGCCGGGGAATTGGCCCAGCATTTT.

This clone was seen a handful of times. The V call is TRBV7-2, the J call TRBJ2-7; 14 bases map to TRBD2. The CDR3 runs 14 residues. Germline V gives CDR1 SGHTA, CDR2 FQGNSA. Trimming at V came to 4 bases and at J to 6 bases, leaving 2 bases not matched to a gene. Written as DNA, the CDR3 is TGTGCCAGCAGCTCGGGACTAGCGGGGGTCGAGCAGTACTTC. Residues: CASSSGLAGVEQYF.

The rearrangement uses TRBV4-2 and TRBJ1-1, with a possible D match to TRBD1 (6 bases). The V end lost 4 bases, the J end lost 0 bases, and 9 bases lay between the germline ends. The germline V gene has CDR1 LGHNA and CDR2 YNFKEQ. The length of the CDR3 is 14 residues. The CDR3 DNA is TGTGCCAGCAGCCCGAGGGACATGAACACTGAAGCTTTCTTT. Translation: CASSPRDMNTEAFF.

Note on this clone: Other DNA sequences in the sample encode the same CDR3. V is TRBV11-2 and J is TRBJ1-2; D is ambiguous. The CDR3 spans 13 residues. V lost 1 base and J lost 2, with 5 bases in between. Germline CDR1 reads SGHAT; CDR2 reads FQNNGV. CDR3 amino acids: CASSLGGNYGYTF. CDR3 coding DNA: TGTGCCAGCAGCTTAGGCGGAAACTATGGCTACACCTTC.

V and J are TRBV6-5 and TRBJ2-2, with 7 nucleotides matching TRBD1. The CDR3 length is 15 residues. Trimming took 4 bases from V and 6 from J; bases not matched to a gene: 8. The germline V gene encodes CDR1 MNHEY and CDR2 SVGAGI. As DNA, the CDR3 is TGTGCCAGCAGTTCTCGGAAGGGGGCTTCCGGGGAGCTGTTTTTT. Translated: CASSSRKGASGELFF.

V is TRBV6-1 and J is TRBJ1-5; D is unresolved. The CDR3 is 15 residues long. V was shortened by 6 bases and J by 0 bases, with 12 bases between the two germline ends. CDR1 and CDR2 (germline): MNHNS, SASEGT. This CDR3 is CASRLRLDSNQPQHF. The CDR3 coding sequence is TGTGCCAGCAGACTAAGACTGGATAGCAATCAGCCCCAGCATTTT.

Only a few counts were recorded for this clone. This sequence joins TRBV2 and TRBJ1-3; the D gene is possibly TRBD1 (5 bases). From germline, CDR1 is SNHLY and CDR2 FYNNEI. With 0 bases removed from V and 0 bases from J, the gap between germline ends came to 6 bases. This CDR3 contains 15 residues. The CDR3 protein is CASSEAGPSGNTIYF. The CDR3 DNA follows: TGTGCCAGCAGTGAAGCGGGGCCCTCTGGAAACACCATATATTTT.

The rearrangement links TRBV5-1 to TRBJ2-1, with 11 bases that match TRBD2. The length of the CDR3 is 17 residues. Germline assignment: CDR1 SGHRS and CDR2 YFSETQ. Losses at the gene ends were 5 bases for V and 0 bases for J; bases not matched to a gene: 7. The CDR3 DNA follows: TGCGCCAGCAGTTTACCCCTAGCGGGGGGCTCCTACAATGAGCAGTTCTTC. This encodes CASSLPLAGGSYNEQFF.

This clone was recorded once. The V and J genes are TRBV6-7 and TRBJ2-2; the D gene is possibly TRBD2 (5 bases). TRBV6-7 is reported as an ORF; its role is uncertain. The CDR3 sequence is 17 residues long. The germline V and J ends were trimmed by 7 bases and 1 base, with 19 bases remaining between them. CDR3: CASILARPSGNTGELFF. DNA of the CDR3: TGTGCCAGCATCCTAGCAAGGCCCAGCGGGAACACCGGGGAGCTGTTTTTT.

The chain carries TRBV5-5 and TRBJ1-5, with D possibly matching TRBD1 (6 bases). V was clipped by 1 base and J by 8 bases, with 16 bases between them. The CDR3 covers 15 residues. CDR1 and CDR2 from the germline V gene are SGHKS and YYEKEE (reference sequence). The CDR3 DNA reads TGTGCCAGCAGCTTGAGTAGGGGGTCGTTTGAGCCCCAGCATTTT. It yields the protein CASSLSRGSFEPQHF.

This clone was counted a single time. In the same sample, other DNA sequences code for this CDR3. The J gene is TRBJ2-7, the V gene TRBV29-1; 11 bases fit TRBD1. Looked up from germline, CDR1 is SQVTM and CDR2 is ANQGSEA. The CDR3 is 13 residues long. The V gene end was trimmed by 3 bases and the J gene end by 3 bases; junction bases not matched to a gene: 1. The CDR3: CSVEGTGGYEQYF. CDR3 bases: TGCAGCGTTGAGGGGACAGGGGGCTACGAGCAGTACTTC.

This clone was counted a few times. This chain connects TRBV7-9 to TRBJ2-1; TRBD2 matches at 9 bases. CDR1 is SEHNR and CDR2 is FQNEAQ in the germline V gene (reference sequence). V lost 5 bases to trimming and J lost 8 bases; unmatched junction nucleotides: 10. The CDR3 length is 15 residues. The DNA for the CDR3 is TGTGCCAGCAGCCAGAGGCCTAGCGGGACCCATGAGCAGTTCTTC. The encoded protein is CASSQRPSGTHEQFF.

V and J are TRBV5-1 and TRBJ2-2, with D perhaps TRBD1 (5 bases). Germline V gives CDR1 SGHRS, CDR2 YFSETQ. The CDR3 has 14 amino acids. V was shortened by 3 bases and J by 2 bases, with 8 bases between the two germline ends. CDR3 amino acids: CASSSQGNTGELFF. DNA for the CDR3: TGCGCCAGCAGCTCTCAGGGAAACACCGGGGAGCTGTTTTTT.

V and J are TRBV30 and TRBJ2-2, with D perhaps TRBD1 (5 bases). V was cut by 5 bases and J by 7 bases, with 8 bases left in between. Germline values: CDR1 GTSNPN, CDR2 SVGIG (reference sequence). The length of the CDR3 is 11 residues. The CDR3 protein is CAWGAGGELFF. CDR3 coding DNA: TGTGCCTGGGGGGCTGGCGGGGAGCTGTTTTTT. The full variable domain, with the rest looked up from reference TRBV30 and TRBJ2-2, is SQTIHQWPATLVQPVGSPLSLECTVEGTSNPNLYWYRQAAGRGLQLLFYSVGIGQISSEVPQNLSASRPQDRQFILSSKKLLLSDSGFYLCAWGAGGELFFGEGSRLTVL.

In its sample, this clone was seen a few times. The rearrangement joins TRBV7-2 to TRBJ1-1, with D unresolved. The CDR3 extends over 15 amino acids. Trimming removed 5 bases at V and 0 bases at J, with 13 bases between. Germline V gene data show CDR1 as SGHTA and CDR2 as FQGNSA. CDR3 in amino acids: CASSPVASVNTEAFF. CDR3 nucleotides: TGTGCCAGCAGCCCCGTTGCCAGCGTGAACACTGAAGCTTTCTTT.

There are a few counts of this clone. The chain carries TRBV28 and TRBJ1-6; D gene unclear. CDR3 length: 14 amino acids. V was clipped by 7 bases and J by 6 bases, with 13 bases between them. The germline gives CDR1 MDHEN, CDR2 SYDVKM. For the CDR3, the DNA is TGTGCCAGCACGCGCGGAGTATCTAATTCACCCCTCCACTTT. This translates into CASTRGVSNSPLHF.